Below, 28 T cell receptor beta chains from the same sample are listed, as sequenced in a study of Ad26.COV2.S vaccination and SARS-CoV-2 variants. Treatment described: around 19 received Ad26.COV2.S at low or high dose, single or two shots; roughly five received placebo; per-sample allocation not given. Sampling took place 63 days after the first vaccine or placebo injection. Sequencing was performed with immunoSEQ multiplex PCR; in TCRdb, only in-frame clones are kept and a portion is missing. This sample has more than 300,000 clones, with about 82% found just once. Sequencing was performed on peripheral blood, taken in a trial of Ad26.COV2.S vaccine versus placebo. The source is a person between 18 and 65 years old who received the Ad26.COV2.S COVID-19 vaccine or a placebo.

The chain employs TRBV10-3 and TRBJ1-1; D is unresolved. V lost 3 bases and J lost 3, with 14 bases in between. The CDR3 has 15 residues. CDR1 ENHRY and CDR2 SYGVKD come from the germline V gene. The DNA of the CDR3 is TGTGCCATCAGTGATTGGGAGATTTTGGACACTGAAGCTTTCTTT. Translation gives CAISDWEILDTEAFF.

The chain combines TRBV28 with TRBJ2-7, with TRBD1 identical over 9 bases. Losses at the gene ends were 3 bases for V and 4 bases for J; bases not matched to a gene: 19. The CDR3 covers 19 residues. Germline V gene lookup returns CDR1 MDHEN and CDR2 SYDVKM. CDR3 sequence (DNA): TGTGCCAGCAGTTTTGAGGTTATCACAGGGGGCCCTCGTTCATACGAGCAGTACTTC. This sequence encodes CASSFEVITGGPRSYEQYF.

V usage is TRBV5-1 and J usage is TRBJ2-5; TRBD2 aligns across 7 bases. Trimming at V came to 2 bases and at J to 0 bases, leaving 4 bases not matched to a gene. Germline V gene sequence: CDR1 SGHRS, CDR2 YFSETQ. This CDR3 spans 15 amino acids. CDR3 nucleotides: TGCGCCAGCAGCTTAAATCTAGCGGACCAAGAGACCCAGTACTTC. The encoded protein is CASSLNLADQETQYF.

There are a few counts of this clone. This chain uses TRBV10-3 with TRBJ2-7, with 8 bases matching TRBD1. The CDR3 is made up of 14 amino acids. Germline V gene data show CDR1 as ENHRY and CDR2 as SYGVKD. V lost 6 bases, J lost 3 bases, and 7 bases stayed unmatched. The CDR3 is CAISNPDRDYEQYF. CDR3 nucleotides: TGTGCCATCAGCAACCCGGACAGGGACTACGAGCAGTACTTC.

The DNA for the CDR3 is TGTGCCAGCAGCCAAGACCGAAAAAAACTGTTTTTT. Protein product: CASSQDRKKLFF. The chain joins TRBV4-2 to TRBJ1-4; D gene unclear. This CDR3 comprises 12 residues. Trimming took off 0 bases at V and 9 bases at J, with 5 bases between the two ends. CDR1 and CDR2 (germline): LGHNA, YNFKEQ.

In its sample, this clone was seen once. This chain uses TRBV9 with TRBJ1-3; D is uncertain. CDR1 and CDR2 (germline): SGDLS, YYNGEE. V was trimmed by 0 bases and J by 3 bases, leaving 10 bases between them. The CDR3 has 15 amino acids. This chain's CDR3 is CASSVVEGGGNTIYF. CDR3 nucleotides: TGTGCCAGCAGCGTAGTGGAGGGCGGTGGAAACACCATATATTTT.

This CDR3 is CASSSPGQGGETQYF. CDR3 sequence (DNA): TGTGCCAGCAGTTCCCCCGGGCAGGGAGGGGAGACCCAGTACTTC. The chain carries TRBV6-5 and TRBJ2-5; TRBD2 aligns across 7 bases. The CDR3 is 15 amino acids. Trimming cost V 4 bases and J 5 bases; bases outside gene matches: 10. The germline CDR1 and CDR2 sequences are MNHEY and SVGAGI.

J is TRBJ2-3 and V is TRBV4-1; D unresolved. V lost 0 bases, J lost 6 bases, and 13 bases lay in between. CDR1 and CDR2 (germline): MGHRA, YSYEKL. The CDR3 consists of 15 residues. Here the CDR3 reads CASSQDLAHGDTQYF. In DNA, the CDR3 is TGCGCCAGCAGCCAAGATTTAGCCCACGGGGATACGCAGTATTTT.

The CDR3 sequence is CASTEGTGTNEKLFF. The CDR3 coding sequence is TGTGCCAGCACGGAAGGTACAGGGACTAATGAAAAACTGTTTTTT. The chain carries TRBV28 and TRBJ1-4, with a possible D match to TRBD1 (6 bases). The germline V gene encodes CDR1 MDHEN and CDR2 SYDVKM. Between the trimmed V and J ends, which lost 7 bases and 2 bases, there was a span of 14 bases. This CDR3 has 15 amino acids.

This clone was recorded once. V and J are TRBV5-5 and TRBJ1-1; possible D gene TRBD1, 5 bases. Germline CDR1 and CDR2: SGHKS and YYEKEE (reference sequence). Between the trimmed V and J ends, which lost 0 bases and 4 bases, there was a span of 7 bases. The length of the CDR3 is 13 residues. The CDR3 region is CASSLEGFTEAFF. CDR3 coding DNA: TGTGCCAGCAGCTTGGAGGGGTTCACTGAAGCTTTCTTT.

This chain connects TRBV4-2 to TRBJ2-1; the D is unclear. This CDR3 is 14 amino acids long. Germline values: CDR1 LGHNA, CDR2 YNFKEQ. Trimming pared 3 bases from V and 6 bases from J, leaving 12 bases between. This CDR3 is CASSQRGVINEQFF. CDR3 in DNA: TGTGCCAGCAGCCAGCGCGGAGTGATCAATGAGCAGTTCTTC.

The V and J genes are TRBV7-9 and TRBJ1-2; possible D gene TRBD1, 5 bases. Trimming left V 0 bases short and J 6 bases short, with 14 bases between. CDR3 length: 15 amino acids. CDR1 is SEHNR, CDR2 FQNEAQ, per germline (reference sequence). CDR3 amino acids: CASSLAGTFGNGYTF. CDR3 DNA: TGTGCCAGCAGCTTAGCAGGGACCTTCGGAAATGGCTACACCTTC. The full variable domain, completed using reference TRBV7-9 and TRBJ1-2, is DTGVSQNPRHKITKRGQNVTFRCDPISEHNRLYWYRQTLGQGPEFLTYFQNEAQLEKSRLLSDRFSAERPKGSFSTLEIQRTEQGDSAMYLCASSLAGTFGNGYTFGSGTRLTVV.

The chain links TRBV6-5 to TRBJ2-7, with D maybe TRBD1 (6 bases). The V gene's germline CDR1 is MNHEY and CDR2 SVGAGI. The CDR3 totals 12 residues. The V and J ends lost 5 bases and 3 bases respectively, with 8 bases between them. This CDR3 reads CASSIQGYEQYF. In DNA form, the CDR3 reads TGTGCCAGCAGTATACAGGGCTACGAGCAGTACTTC.

The J gene is TRBJ1-2, the V gene TRBV5-8; D call uncertain. CDR3 size: 11 residues. CDR1 and CDR2 (germline): SGHTS, YDEGEE. With 6 bases removed from V and 7 bases from J, the gap between germline ends came to 10 bases. The CDR3 bases are TGTGCCAGCACCTTACTCGGTGGCTACACCTTC. Encoded protein: CASTLLGGYTF.

This chain connects TRBV21-1 to TRBJ2-1. TRBV21-1 is assigned pseudogene status. The CDR3 runs 16 residues. In nucleotides, the CDR3 is TGTGCCAGCCCCAAAGCCCTCTCAATCTCCTACAATGAGCAGTTCTTC. Translation: CASPKALSISYNEQFF.

This chain uses TRBV6-1 with TRBJ1-5, with 7 bases matching TRBD1. The CDR3 loop spans 13 amino acids. Germline V gives CDR1 MNHNS, CDR2 SASEGT. The trim removed 3 bases at V and 7 bases at J, leaving 3 bases unmatched. The CDR3 reads CASSEMDRQPQHF. CDR3 in DNA: TGTGCCAGCAGTGAGATGGACAGGCAGCCCCAGCATTTT.

This chain links TRBV9 with TRBJ2-7; tentatively, D is TRBD2 (5 bases). The CDR3 has 16 residues. V was pared by 4 bases and J by 3 bases, with 20 bases between. CDR1 and CDR2 (germline): SGDLS, YYNGEE. CDR3 DNA: TGTGCCAGCAGCCCGAGTTCGACTACCTTCGTCTACGAGCAGTACTTC. This sequence encodes CASSPSSTTFVYEQYF.

The sample holds one count of this clone. This chain joins TRBV18 and TRBJ1-5, with D possibly being TRBD1 (6 bases). Germline V gene sequence: CDR1 KGHSH, CDR2 LQKENI. Trimming removed 4 bases at V and 10 bases at J, with 23 bases between. The CDR3 is 16 amino acids. The CDR3 sequence: CASSRRQAWDLGPQHF. DNA for the CDR3: TGTGCCAGCTCACGAAGACAGGCCTGGGACCTAGGTCCCCAGCATTTT.

V and J are TRBV5-1 and TRBJ2-7, with D possibly matching TRBD2 (5 bases). CDR1 is SGHRS, CDR2 YFSETQ, per germline. V was clipped by 3 bases and J by 6 bases, with 10 bases between them. The CDR3 is 12 amino acids. CDR3 residues: CASSSFAGEQYF. DNA of the CDR3: TGCGCCAGCAGCTCCTTCGCGGGCGAGCAGTACTTC. Full variable domain (rest looked up from reference TRBV5-1 and TRBJ2-7): KAGVTQTPRYLIKTRGQQVTLSCSPISGHRSVSWYQQTPGQGLQFLFEYFSETQRNKGNFPGRFSGRQFSNSRSEMNVSTLELGDSALYLCASSSFAGEQYFGPGTRLTVT.

The CDR3 sequence: CASIAIPDPAYNEQFF. The CDR3 nucleotides are TGTGCCAGCATCGCTATCCCAGATCCTGCCTACAATGAGCAGTTCTTC. This chain links TRBV28 with TRBJ2-1, with unresolved D. V dropped 7 bases and J dropped 2 bases, with 18 bases sitting between them. Germline V lookup: CDR1 MDHEN, CDR2 SYDVKM. This CDR3 is built from 16 residues.

The CDR3 sequence is CASSFMNGEGGYTF. CDR3 DNA sequence: TGTGCCAGCAGCTTTATGAATGGGGAAGGAGGCTACACCTTC. The chain combines TRBV5-4 with TRBJ1-2; D gene ambiguous. V lost 2 bases and J lost 8, with 16 bases in between. This CDR3 region has 14 residues. The V gene's germline CDR1 is SGHNT and CDR2 YYREEE (reference sequence).

The chain joins TRBV5-4 to TRBJ1-1; TRBD1 agrees at 11 bases. V was pared by 3 bases and J by 2 bases, with 9 bases of the junction left unmatched. CDR3 length: 17 amino acids. Germline V gene data show CDR1 as SGHNT and CDR2 as YYREEE (reference sequence). The CDR3 DNA reads TGTGCCAGCAGCTCCACGGACAGGGGGCTGAGAAACACTGAAGCTTTCTTT. This codes for CASSSTDRGLRNTEAFF.

This chain links TRBV6-4 with TRBJ1-2; D uncertain. CDR3 size: 15 residues. Germline V gene lookup returns CDR1 MRHNA and CDR2 SNTAGT. V was clipped by 6 bases and J by 5 bases, with 19 bases between them. In nucleotides, the CDR3 is TGTGCCAGCAGCCCTACGGCGACAAGATCGTATGGCTACACCTTC. It is translated as CASSPTATRSYGYTF.

The chain employs TRBV6-4 and TRBJ2-2; D is perhaps TRBD2 (6 bases). The CDR3 sequence is 15 residues long. The V gene lost 6 bases and the J gene lost 7 bases, with 18 bases spanning the gap. Per the germline V gene, CDR1 is MRHNA and CDR2 is SNTAGT. In DNA, the CDR3 is TGTGCCAGCAGCCACGGGAGTTCTGCTGGCGGGGAGCTGTTTTTT. Translated, it gives CASSHGSSAGGELFF.

This chain joins TRBV19 and TRBJ2-7, with D perhaps matching TRBD1 (6 bases). CDR3 size: 11 residues. Germline lookup yields CDR1 LNHDA and CDR2 SQIVND (reference sequence). V shed 4 bases and J shed 6 bases, with 7 bases lying between them. CDR3 nucleotides: TGTGCCAGTAGTACAGGGGCCGAGCAGTACTTC. It is translated as CASSTGAEQYF. Full variable domain (remainder filled in from reference TRBV19 and TRBJ2-7): DGGITQSPKYLFRKEGQNVTLSCEQNLNHDAMYWYRQDPGQGLRLIYYSQIVNDFQKGDIAEGYSVSREKKESFPLTVTSAQKNPTAFYLCASSTGAEQYFGPGTRLTVT.

The DNA for the CDR3 is TGTGCCAGCATGGCAGGCGACACAGATACGCAGTATTTT. Translated, it gives CASMAGDTDTQYF. The V and J genes are TRBV28 and TRBJ2-3; D is unclear. The V end was cut by 7 bases, the J end by 2 bases, with 10 bases between. The V gene's germline CDR1 is MDHEN and CDR2 SYDVKM. The CDR3 covers 13 residues.

The chain has TRBV4-1 and TRBJ2-6; D is undetermined. The CDR3 sequence is 16 residues long. CDR1 and CDR2 from the germline V gene are MGHRA and YSYEKL. Deletions cut 4 bases from V and 0 bases from J, with 10 bases between. The CDR3 sequence: CASSLGPGSGANVLTF. The DNA of the CDR3 is TGCGCCAGCAGCCTTGGACCGGGCTCTGGGGCCAACGTCCTGACTTTC.

The chain links TRBV6-5 to TRBJ2-2, with no clear D. CDR1 is MNHEY, CDR2 SVGAGI, per germline. The length of the CDR3 is 12 residues. Deletions cut 6 bases from V and 6 bases from J, with 8 bases between. In DNA form, the CDR3 reads TGTGCCAGCAGCCCCCCATCCGGGGAGCTGTTTTTT. This sequence encodes CASSPPSGELFF.